Sequencing of this T cell receptor beta chain was carried out in a study of blood T cells in healthy people across ages. Study results and caveats: A conclusive naive versus antigen-experienced comparison was prevented by the unsorted PBMCs. It was not known whether donors were CMV positive (a possible confounder of expanded clonotype changes).

Using a J-beta primer mix together with a sample-barcoded 5' primer, a second PCR was run for roughly 7 to 11 cycles. A tag from a template-switch adaptor with 12 random nucleotides marked each cDNA molecule. TCRdb re-analysed the 5' RACE reads in MiXCR, keeping a single row per CDR3 protein. The repertoire includes about 1.8 million distinct CDR3 sequences, just under 50% of them detected once, and roughly 2.1% sits in the top ten. V was clipped by 4 bases and J by 7 bases, with 19 bases between them. Germline values: CDR1 MDHEN, CDR2 SYDVKM. The CDR3 sequence is 16 residues long. About this clonotype itself: What it binds is unknown.

The study drew donors from healthy Caucasian individuals in Russia aged roughly 6 to 90. The chain employs TRBV28 and TRBJ1-4; D is uncertain. Sequenced sample: blood. This receptor was taken from a middle-aged woman in good health. The DNA for the CDR3 is TGTGCCAGCAGTTCCCCCACCCGGGCCCTAGGTGAAAAACTGTTTTTT. Translation: CASSSPTRALGEKLFF. Full variable domain (outside the CDR3, taken from reference TRBV28 and TRBJ1-4): DVKVTQSSRYLVKRTGEKVFLECVQDMDHENMFWYRQDPGLGLRLIYFSYDVKMKEKGDIPEGYSVSREKKERFSLILESASTNQTSMYLCASSSPTRALGEKLFFGSGTQLSVL.